Below, 8 T cell receptor beta chains from the same sample are listed, as sequenced in a study of blood T cell repertoires in COVID-19. Profiling relied on immunoSEQ multiplex PCR, and the TCRdb table lists in-frame clones only, not all of them. This sample has about 200,000 clones, with approximately 84% found just once. Sequencing was done on a sample of peripheral blood. The source is a woman older than 75 with acute or convalescent COVID-19.

The chain joins TRBV4-2 to TRBJ2-3, with TRBD2 matching 9 bases. Germline loops: CDR1 LGHNA, CDR2 YNFKEQ. This CDR3 is 15 amino acids long. V gave up 1 base and J gave up 7 bases; unmatched junction bases: 6. The CDR3 DNA reads TGTGCCAGCAGCCAAGGAGCGGGGGGTCTCTATACGCAGTATTTT. Translating gives CASSQGAGGLYTQYF.

V and J are TRBV11-2 and TRBJ1-2; possible D gene TRBD1, 5 bases. From germline, CDR1 is SGHAT and CDR2 FQNNGV. Trimming removed 1 base at V and 5 bases at J, with 14 bases between. CDR3 length: 15 residues. Here the CDR3 DNA reads TGTGCCAGCAGCTTAGGTCCAGGGAGGACATATGGCTACACCTTC. Translating gives CASSLGPGRTYGYTF.

The chain combines TRBV27 with TRBJ2-7; 7 nucleotides agree with TRBD1. Germline CDR1 reads MNHEY; CDR2 reads SMNVEV (reference sequence). Trimming took 7 bases from V and 1 from J; bases not matched to a gene: 7. This CDR3 comprises 14 residues. DNA of the CDR3: TGTGCCAGCAACAAACAGGGGCTGTCCTACGAGCAGTACTTC. Amino acids: CASNKQGLSYEQYF.

The chain employs TRBV7-8 and TRBJ2-1, with D perhaps TRBD2 (6 bases). Germline assignment: CDR1 SGHVS and CDR2 FQNEAQ. Trimming took off 2 bases at V and 0 bases at J, with 17 bases between the two ends. CDR3 length equals 18 residues. The CDR3 loop is CASSLMAGSLDSYNEQFF. Written as DNA, the CDR3 is TGTGCCAGCAGCTTAATGGCGGGGTCCCTAGACTCCTACAATGAGCAGTTCTTC.

The count of this clone is one. V gene TRBV29-1 combines with J gene TRBJ2-1, with D unclear. V dropped 5 bases and J dropped 0 bases, with 5 bases sitting between them. The CDR3 length is 12 residues. The V gene's germline CDR1 is SQVTM and CDR2 ANQGSEA. CDR3 DNA sequence: TGCAGCGTTTCCCGCTCCTACAATGAGCAGTTCTTC. Amino acid sequence: CSVSRSYNEQFF.

This CDR3 is CASSDNSDTQYF. The CDR3 nucleotides are TGTGCCAGCAGTGACAACTCTGATACGCAGTATTTT. V and J are TRBV2 and TRBJ2-3; D not certain. Trimming cost V 3 bases and J 6 bases, with 7 bases left between them. CDR3 size: 12 residues. Germline lookup yields CDR1 SNHLY and CDR2 FYNNEI. Together with reference TRBV2 and TRBJ2-3, the CDR3 gives the full variable domain: EPEVTQTPSHQVTQMGQEVILRCVPISNHLYFYWYRQILGQKVEFLVSFYNNEISEKSEIFDDQFSVERPDGSNFTLKIRSTKLEDSAMYFCASSDNSDTQYFGPGTRLTVL.

This clone has just one count. The rearrangement uses TRBV12-3 or TRBV12-4 and TRBJ2-1, with TRBD1 identical over 9 bases. This CDR3 is built from 11 residues. J lost 16 bases, V lost 4 bases, and 5 bases had no gene match. As DNA, the CDR3 is TGTGCCAGCAGTTCACAGGGGGCCTGTTTCTTC. This sequence encodes CASSSQGACFF.

CDR3: CSAGGRTEAFF. CDR3 nucleotides: TGCAGTGCGGGGGGTCGGACTGAAGCTTTCTTT. This chain uses TRBV20-1 with TRBJ1-1; D might be TRBD1 (5 bases). The CDR3 spans 11 residues. The germline V and J ends were trimmed by 6 bases and 5 bases, with 10 bases remaining between them. In germline, CDR1 is DFQATT, CDR2 SNEGSKA (reference sequence).